This T cell receptor beta chain is drawn from a study of blood T cells in healthy people across ages. This clonotype was picked up a small number of times. A second roughly 6 to 12 cycle PCR used barcoded and J-beta primers. TCRdb redid the calling of the 5' RACE reads with MiXCR, one entry per CDR3 protein. The data contain about 900,000 distinct CDR3 sequences, less than 80% of them seen just once; the ten biggest clones take up around a quarter. The V and J ends lost 8 bases and 0 bases, in that order; junction bases with no gene match: 12. The CDR3 sequence is 17 residues long. The germline CDR1 and CDR2 sequences are SEHNR and FQNEAQ (reference sequence).

This clonotype was sampled from a man aged 25-45 years in good health. The chain employs TRBV7-9 and TRBJ1-4; TRBD1 agrees at 7 bases. The sequenced material came from blood. As DNA, the CDR3 is TGTGCCAGCTCAACGGGACAGAACCATGCAACTAATGAAAAACTGTTTTTT. Encoded protein: CASSTGQNHATNEKLFF.